The present entry profiles one TCR beta chain with its context. Antigen specificity is unknown. Patients selected for sequencing had displayed CD8+CD57+ cell expansion by flow cytometry. The blood sampling took place in patients who had so far received no therapy. Once CD8+CD57+ cells had been bead-enriched, they gave a mean 1.6 ug DNA. Profiling that covered TCR beta VDJ and CDR3 relied on genomic DNA as its template. TCRdb recomputed calls from the reads with MiXCR, one row per CDR3 protein. The sample yields around 21,000 distinct CDR3 sequences, approximately 37% seen once. CDR1 is SEHNR and CDR2 is FQNEAQ in the germline V gene (reference sequence). This CDR3 contains 13 residues. V lost 4 bases, J lost 2 bases, and 9 bases lay in between. This sample is part of a study of CD8+CD57+ T cells in acquired aplastic anemia. Findings of the study overall: Measurement in patients showed lower diversity in CD8+CD57+ cells than in total CD4+ and CD8+ pools. The number of CD8+ CDR3 sequences shared by patients and controls was twenty-nine.

The V and J genes are TRBV7-9 and TRBJ2-7; D gene unclear. Material: CD8+CD57+ T cells sorted from PBMCs. The subset here: bead-enriched CD8+CD57+ effector memory T cells from SAA patients. This sequence was found in a human donor with aplastic anemia. The DNA for the CDR3 is TGTGCCAGCAGCTCGACCCTCACCTACGAGCAGTACTTC. Translating gives CASSSTLTYEQYF. The complete variable domain, with remaining parts taken from reference TRBV7-9 and TRBJ2-7, reads DTGVSQNPRHKITKRGQNVTFRCDPISEHNRLYWYRQTLGQGPEFLTYFQNEAQLEKSRLLSDRFSAERPKGSFSTLEIQRTEQGDSAMYLCASSSTLTYEQYFGPGTRLTVT.